These 4 T cell receptor beta chains originate from one sample sequenced in a study of T cell changes during pregnancy in multiple sclerosis. Method: immunoSEQ multiplex PCR; TCRdb's copy keeps in-frame clones and lacks some. The repertoire holds 40,000 to 50,000 clones, about 94% seen once, with approximately 4.2% in the top ten. The starting material was CD8+ T cells from peripheral blood mononuclear cells, obtained in the first trimester of pregnancy. The receptors come from a female donor with multiple sclerosis, enrolled in a pregnancy study.

The chain combines TRBV19 with TRBJ2-3; TRBD2 aligns across 12 bases. CDR1 and CDR2 from the germline V gene are LNHDA and SQIVND (reference sequence). V dropped 5 bases and J dropped 2; count of bases not matched to a gene: 20. The CDR3 contains 21 residues. CDR3 in amino acids: CASSSILLTSGSPGTTDTQYF. The CDR3 DNA sequence: TGTGCCAGTAGTTCCATCCTTTTGACTAGCGGGAGCCCCGGGACCACAGATACGCAGTATTTT.

The chain is built from TRBV7-9 and TRBJ2-2; maybe TRBD1 (6 bases). The CDR3 loop spans 16 amino acids. The V end was cut by 3 bases, the J end by 1 base, with 12 bases between. The V gene's germline CDR1 is SEHNR and CDR2 FQNEAQ (reference sequence). CDR3 sequence (DNA): TGTGCCAGCAGCTTCCTTAGGACAGAGAACACCGGGGAGCTGTTTTTT. Translated: CASSFLRTENTGELFF.

This clone was found once. V usage is TRBV14 and J usage is TRBJ1-2, with unresolved D. CDR3 size: 14 residues. Germline-derived CDR1 and CDR2 are SGHDN and FVKESK. V gave up 1 base and J gave up 6 bases, with 12 bases separating them. The CDR3 reads CASSQVPGMDGYTF. In DNA form, the CDR3 reads TGTGCCAGCAGCCAAGTTCCGGGGATGGATGGCTACACCTTC. Based on the CDR3 plus reference TRBV14 and TRBJ1-2, the full variable domain is EAGVTQFPSHSVIEKGQTVTLRCDPISGHDNLYWYRRVMGKEIKFLLHFVKESKQDESGMPNNRFLAERTGGTYSTLKVQPAELEDSGVYFCASSQVPGMDGYTFGSGTRLTVV.

V is TRBV2 and J is TRBJ2-3; D possibly corresponds to TRBD2 (5 bases). CDR3 length: 13 residues. Germline assignment: CDR1 SNHLY and CDR2 FYNNEI. Trimming cost V 6 bases and J 4 bases, with 11 bases left between them. The CDR3 region has the DNA TGTGCCAGCAGCGGGGTTTACCCAGATACGCAGTATTTT. Residues: CASSGVYPDTQYF. Filled out from reference TRBV2 and TRBJ2-3, the complete variable domain reads EPEVTQTPSHQVTQMGQEVILRCVPISNHLYFYWYRQILGQKVEFLVSFYNNEISEKSEIFDDQFSVERPDGSNFTLKIRSTKLEDSAMYFCASSGVYPDTQYFGPGTRLTVL.